This T cell receptor beta chain originates from a study of cytotoxic CD8 clonotypes in ibrutinib-treated CLL. Overall study: After a median of approximately 68 months, some 14 patients stayed remitted and some 12 progressed; responses had been partial in around 25 and complete in 2.

TCRdb keeps only in-frame clones here, not all; method: immunoSEQ multiplex PCR. The sample records tens of thousands of clones, roughly 50% being singletons. The CDR3 has 14 residues. V was trimmed by 3 bases and J by 5 bases, leaving 13 bases between them. Germline V CDR1 and CDR2: SGHTA, FQGNSA. This chain connects TRBV7-2 to TRBJ2-5; D unresolved. The sequence derives from a human donor with chronic lymphocytic leukemia. Sequences were derived from PBMCs, sampled after 24 months of ibrutinib treatment. The CDR3 loop reads CASSFSPSHETQYF. CDR3 DNA: TGTGCCAGCAGCTTTTCCCCGTCTCACGAGACCCAGTACTTC.